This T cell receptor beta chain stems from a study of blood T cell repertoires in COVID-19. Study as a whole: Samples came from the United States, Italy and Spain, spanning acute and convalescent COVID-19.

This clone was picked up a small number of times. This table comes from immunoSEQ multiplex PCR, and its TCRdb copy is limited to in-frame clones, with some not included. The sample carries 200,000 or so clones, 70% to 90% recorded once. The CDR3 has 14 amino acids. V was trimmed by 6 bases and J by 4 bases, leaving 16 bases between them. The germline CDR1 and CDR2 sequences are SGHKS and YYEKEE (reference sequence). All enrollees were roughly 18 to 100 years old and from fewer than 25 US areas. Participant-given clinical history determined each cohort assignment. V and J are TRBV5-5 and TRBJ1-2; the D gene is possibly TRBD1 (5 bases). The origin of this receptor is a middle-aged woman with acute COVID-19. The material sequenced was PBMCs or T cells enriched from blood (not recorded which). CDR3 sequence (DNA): TGTGCCAGCAAGCCAAGTATTGGGGCCTATGGCTACACCTTC. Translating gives CASKPSIGAYGYTF.